The 10 T cell receptor beta chains listed next were all sequenced from one sample in a study of cytomegalovirus exposure and HLA in healthy donors. PCR primers comprised 60 Vbeta and 13 Jbeta primers. Sequencing was performed with immunoSEQ multiplex PCR; in TCRdb, only in-frame clones are kept and a portion is missing. The table records about 140,000 clones, 65% to 90% of them present only once. The specimen was PBMCs. The source is a female donor in good health and CMV-seronegative.

This clone was counted once. The chain combines TRBV28 with TRBJ1-1, with D possibly TRBD1 on 6 matching bases. Germline-derived CDR1 and CDR2 are MDHEN and SYDVKM. CDR3 length equals 16 residues. V gave up 3 bases and J gave up 4 bases, with 18 bases separating them. CDR3 amino acids: CASSFLQGIRGTEAFF. CDR3 nucleotide sequence: TGTGCCAGCAGTTTCCTACAGGGTATAAGGGGCACTGAAGCTTTCTTT.

The chain joins TRBV27 to TRBJ1-2; tentatively, D is TRBD1 (6 bases). With 2 bases removed from V and 8 bases from J, the gap between germline ends came to 9 bases. Looked up from germline, CDR1 is MNHEY and CDR2 is SMNVEV (reference sequence). This CDR3 is 12 amino acids long. The CDR3 region is CASSLQGYGYTF. CDR3 DNA: TGTGCCAGCAGTTTACAGGGGTACGGCTACACCTTC.

CDR3 in DNA: TGTGCCAGCATCCTCGACAGGGGAAATCAGCCCCAGCATTTT. Translating gives CASILDRGNQPQHF. The rearrangement uses TRBV6-1 and TRBJ1-5; 8 bases line up with TRBD1. The junction had 6 bases not matched to a gene; V was cut back by 7 bases and J by 4 bases. Germline V lookup: CDR1 MNHNS, CDR2 SASEGT. CDR3 size: 14 residues.

The chain links TRBV2 to TRBJ2-1; D might be TRBD2 (5 bases). Trimming stripped 4 bases from V and 0 bases from J, with 10 bases between. The CDR3 covers 15 residues. Germline V gives CDR1 SNHLY, CDR2 FYNNEI. The DNA for the CDR3 is TGTGCCAGCAGTGGAAGAGGGAGCTCCTACAATGAGCAGTTCTTC. Amino acids: CASSGRGSSYNEQFF. Looking up the rest from reference TRBV2 and TRBJ2-1 gives the full variable domain: EPEVTQTPSHQVTQMGQEVILRCVPISNHLYFYWYRQILGQKVEFLVSFYNNEISEKSEIFDDQFSVERPDGSNFTLKIRSTKLEDSAMYFCASSGRGSSYNEQFFGPGTRLTVL.

J is TRBJ2-1 and V is TRBV15; possible D gene TRBD2, 7 bases. The V end lost 1 base, the J end lost 5 bases, and 15 bases lay between the germline ends. In germline, CDR1 is LNHNV, CDR2 YYDKDF (reference sequence). The CDR3 loop spans 16 amino acids. CDR3 amino acids: CATSRGTGGRNNEQFF. The CDR3 DNA reads TGTGCCACCAGCAGAGGGACCGGGGGGCGAAACAATGAGCAGTTCTTC.

This sequence joins TRBV29-1 and TRBJ2-1; maybe TRBD2 (6 bases). CDR1 and CDR2 (germline): SQVTM, ANQGSEA. This CDR3 region has 16 residues. The germline V and J ends were trimmed by 1 base and 0 bases, with 13 bases remaining between them. The chain's CDR3 is CSVEGLGGNSYNEQFF. CDR3 nucleotides: TGCAGCGTTGAAGGCCTCGGCGGGAACTCCTACAATGAGCAGTTCTTC.

The V and J genes are TRBV9 and TRBJ1-5; possibly TRBD1 for D (6 bases). CDR3 length equals 14 residues. V lost 3 bases and J lost 7, with 14 bases in between. CDR1 SGDLS and CDR2 YYNGEE come from the germline V gene. This chain's CDR3 is CASSAPGAGQPQHF. The CDR3 DNA follows: TGTGCCAGCAGCGCTCCAGGGGCTGGGCAGCCCCAGCATTTT.

The chain links TRBV4-1 to TRBJ2-7; D is perhaps TRBD1 (5 bases). Germline-derived CDR1 and CDR2 are MGHRA and YSYEKL. The CDR3 length is 14 residues. The ends were cut back, 3 bases at V and 0 bases at J, with 9 bases in the middle. CDR3 sequence (DNA): TGCGCCAGCAGCCAGACAGAGAGCTCCTACGAGCAGTACTTC. It yields the protein CASSQTESSYEQYF.

This sequence joins TRBV6-5 and TRBJ2-3; 13 bases are shared with TRBD2. The CDR3 has 15 amino acids. CDR1 and CDR2 from the germline V gene are MNHEY and SVGAGI. With V trimmed by 6 bases and J by 5 bases, 5 bases remained unmatched. The chain's CDR3 is CASSGLAGEVDTQYF. The CDR3 bases are TGTGCCAGCAGCGGACTAGCGGGAGAAGTAGATACGCAGTATTTT.

This sequence joins TRBV5-6 and TRBJ2-7, with D possibly TRBD1 on 6 matching bases. The CDR3 consists of 14 residues. Germline V CDR1 and CDR2: SGHDT, YYEEEE. Trimming shortened V by 2 bases and J by 0 bases, and 9 bases separated the two germline ends. This chain's CDR3 is CASSFGTSSYEQYF. CDR3 DNA: TGTGCCAGCAGCTTCGGGACAAGCTCCTACGAGCAGTACTTC.